Below are 30 T cell receptor beta chains sequenced from a single sample in a study of cytomegalovirus exposure and HLA in healthy donors. The PCR contained 60 Vbeta and 13 Jbeta primers. Libraries were prepared by immunoSEQ multiplex PCR; TCRdb keeps only in-frame clonotypes and omits some of them. The table shows roughly 110,000 clones, with over 65% occurring only once. Sequenced material: PBMCs. The receptors come from a woman between 40 and 55 years old in good health and CMV-seropositive.

V usage is TRBV4-1 and J usage is TRBJ1-2; TRBD1 agrees at 7 bases. This CDR3 has 16 residues. The germline gives CDR1 MGHRA, CDR2 YSYEKL. V trimming: 2 bases; J trimming: 2 bases; junction bases outside the gene matches: 8. CDR3 loop: CASSQRLRGRNYGYTF. As DNA, the CDR3 is TGCGCCAGCAGCCAAAGACTTAGGGGGCGAAACTATGGCTACACCTTC.

This clone was found a few times. The chain links TRBV29-1 to TRBJ2-7; maybe TRBD1 (5 bases). The CDR3 has 13 amino acids. CDR1 is SQVTM and CDR2 is ANQGSEA in the germline V gene. V was trimmed by 7 bases and J by 0 bases, leaving 13 bases between them. The CDR3 here is CSANSDNSYEQYF. The DNA of the CDR3 is TGCAGCGCTAATTCGGACAACTCCTACGAGCAGTACTTC.

This clone has just a few counts. This chain uses TRBV6-1 with TRBJ1-2; D possibly corresponds to TRBD1 (6 bases). The CDR3 is 14 amino acids. Germline CDR1 reads MNHNS; CDR2 reads SASEGT. V lost 4 bases to trimming and J lost 0 bases, with 9 bases between them. CDR3 region: CASSVGHPNYGYTF. The CDR3 bases are TGTGCCAGCAGTGTGGGACATCCTAACTATGGCTACACCTTC.

This clone has a handful of counts. The rearrangement uses TRBV5-1 and TRBJ1-1; TRBD1 might be the D (5 bases). This CDR3 comprises 13 residues. Germline V gene sequence: CDR1 SGHRS, CDR2 YFSETQ. V gave up 4 bases and J gave up 5 bases, with 12 bases separating them. Here the CDR3 DNA reads TGCGCCAGCAGCGCTCAGGGAGGGACTGAAGCTTTCTTT. It encodes CASSAQGGTEAFF.

The chain carries TRBV7-9 and TRBJ2-7, with D uncertain. Trimming took off 3 bases at V and 2 bases at J, with 5 bases between the two ends. This CDR3 has 12 amino acids. Germline assignment: CDR1 SEHNR and CDR2 FQNEAQ (reference sequence). CDR3 nucleotide sequence: TGTGCCAGCAGCTTCGACACCTACGAGCAGTACTTC. Translating gives CASSFDTYEQYF. Based on the CDR3 plus reference TRBV7-9 and TRBJ2-7, the full variable domain is DTGVSQNPRHKITKRGQNVTFRCDPISEHNRLYWYRQTLGQGPEFLTYFQNEAQLEKSRLLSDRFSAERPKGSFSTLEIQRTEQGDSAMYLCASSFDTYEQYFGPGTRLTVT.

The J gene is TRBJ2-7, the V gene TRBV4-1; 9 bases are shared with TRBD1. V trimming: 2 bases; J trimming: 4 bases; junction bases outside the gene matches: 6. The CDR3 extends over 15 amino acids. Germline CDR1 is MGHRA and CDR2 is YSYEKL. CDR3 in amino acids: CASSQTGTGRYEQYF. CDR3 bases: TGCGCCAGCAGCCAAACCGGGACAGGGAGGTACGAGCAGTACTTC.

This chain joins TRBV30 and TRBJ1-6; tentative D call: TRBD1 (6 bases). The germline V and J ends were trimmed by 5 bases and 5 bases, with 10 bases remaining between them. Germline-derived CDR1 and CDR2 are GTSNPN and SVGIG (reference sequence). CDR3 length equals 13 residues. The CDR3 DNA reads as TGTGCCTGGGCACAGGGAGATAATTCACCCCTCCACTTT. It encodes CAWAQGDNSPLHF.

This clone was found a few times. V and J are TRBV30 and TRBJ1-4; TRBD1 matches 9 bases. The length of the CDR3 is 15 residues. V was pared by 4 bases and J by 8 bases, with 11 bases of the junction left unmatched. Germline V gene lookup returns CDR1 GTSNPN and CDR2 SVGIG (reference sequence). The CDR3 sequence is CAWTRDRASGEKLFF. As DNA, the CDR3 is TGTGCCTGGACCCGGGACAGGGCCTCCGGGGAAAAACTGTTTTTT.

This chain joins TRBV6-5 and TRBJ1-2; D is undetermined. This CDR3 contains 12 residues. Germline V gene data show CDR1 as MNHEY and CDR2 as SVGAGI. The V end lost 7 bases, the J end lost 13 bases, and 19 bases lay between the germline ends. In DNA, the CDR3 is TGTGCCAGCAAGACCTGGGAGGACGCCTTCACCTTC. Translating gives CASKTWEDAFTF.

The chain has TRBV9 and TRBJ2-1; tentative D call: TRBD2 (7 bases). Trimming removed 2 bases at V and 3 bases at J, with 12 bases between. Germline-derived CDR1 and CDR2 are SGDLS and YYNGEE. The length of the CDR3 is 15 residues. Here the CDR3 reads CASSVEGGGYNEQFF. In nucleotides, the CDR3 is TGTGCCAGCAGCGTCGAAGGGGGGGGCTACAATGAGCAGTTCTTC.

The chain recombines TRBV5-1 with TRBJ2-7; 7 bases align to TRBD1. Germline assignment: CDR1 SGHRS and CDR2 YFSETQ. The junction had 8 bases not matched to a gene; V was cut back by 5 bases and J by 3 bases. This CDR3 has 14 residues. DNA for the CDR3: TGCGCCAGCAGTTCCAGGGGGATTGGCTACGAGCAGTACTTC. This translates into CASSSRGIGYEQYF.

The genes are TRBV4-1 and TRBJ2-2; TRBD1 agrees at 8 bases. This CDR3 contains 16 residues. Trimming removed 4 bases from V and 4 bases from J; junction bases left unmatched: 8. Germline CDR1 and CDR2: MGHRA and YSYEKL. The CDR3 nucleotides are TGCGCCAGCAGCCCAGGGACAGGACGGGTCACCGGGGAGCTGTTTTTT. As protein: CASSPGTGRVTGELFF.

Written as DNA, the CDR3 is TGCGCCAGCAGCCAAGAAGAGGGCTCTGGAAACACCATATATTTT. Translation gives CASSQEEGSGNTIYF. The V and J genes are TRBV4-1 and TRBJ1-3; no clear D. Looked up from germline, CDR1 is MGHRA and CDR2 is YSYEKL. CDR3 length: 15 amino acids. The V end was cut by 0 bases, the J end by 0 bases, with 6 bases between.

This chain links TRBV30 with TRBJ1-2; maybe TRBD1 (5 bases). The germline V and J ends were trimmed by 6 bases and 8 bases, with 19 bases remaining between them. The V gene's germline CDR1 is GTSNPN and CDR2 SVGIG (reference sequence). This CDR3 comprises 13 residues. CDR3 DNA sequence: TGTGCCTGCTTATGGGGCCTTCGGATGGGCTACACCTTC. Translated: CACLWGLRMGYTF.

The rearrangement links TRBV7-9 to TRBJ2-7, with a possible D match to TRBD1 (5 bases). The germline gives CDR1 SEHNR, CDR2 FQNEAQ (reference sequence). Deletions cut 0 bases from V and 5 bases from J, with 8 bases between. The CDR3 is made up of 13 amino acids. CDR3 sequence: CASSLAVTDEQYF. In nucleotides, the CDR3 is TGTGCCAGCAGCTTAGCTGTGACAGACGAGCAGTACTTC.

The chain carries TRBV7-2 and TRBJ2-5; D gene uncertain. The CDR3 is made up of 14 amino acids. The V gene's germline CDR1 is SGHTA and CDR2 FQGNSA. Between the trimmed V and J ends, which lost 2 bases and 3 bases, there was a span of 10 bases. In DNA, the CDR3 is TGTGCCAGCAGCTTACTTAGCCCTAAAGAGACCCAGTACTTC. This encodes CASSLLSPKETQYF.

The J gene is TRBJ2-5, the V gene TRBV4-1; D possibly corresponds to TRBD2 (5 bases). CDR1 and CDR2 from the germline V gene are MGHRA and YSYEKL. The length of the CDR3 is 15 residues. V lost 0 bases and J lost 2, with 10 bases in between. The CDR3 loop is CASSQDVANQETQYF. The CDR3 DNA follows: TGCGCCAGCAGCCAAGACGTAGCGAATCAAGAGACCCAGTACTTC.

The rearrangement uses TRBV19 and TRBJ1-5; D uncertain. Germline CDR1 LNHDA, CDR2 SQIVND (reference sequence). Trimming took off 6 bases at V and 4 bases at J, with 16 bases between the two ends. The CDR3 spans 15 residues. The CDR3 protein is CASRDEPARNQPQHF. The CDR3 coding sequence is TGTGCCAGTAGAGACGAACCGGCGAGGAATCAGCCCCAGCATTTT.

Only a few counts were recorded for this clone. The gene calls are TRBV5-6 and TRBJ1-1; D gene uncertain. The CDR3 runs to 15 residues. V lost 3 bases and J lost 6, with 18 bases in between. CDR1 SGHDT and CDR2 YYEEEE come from the germline V gene. The CDR3 bases are TGTGCCAGCAGCTGGCGACGGCCACAGCAAGCTGAAGCTTTCTTT. It translates to CASSWRRPQQAEAFF.

The sample holds one count of this clone. The gene calls are TRBV9 and TRBJ1-2, with 8 bases aligning to TRBD1. V lost 4 bases and J lost 8; bases outside the gene matches: 10. CDR3 length: 14 residues. Germline loops: CDR1 SGDLS, CDR2 YYNGEE. The CDR3 nucleotides are TGTGCCAGCAGCATACGATCAGGGGGCGCGGGCTACACCTTC. Its protein is CASSIRSGGAGYTF.

The J gene is TRBJ1-1, the V gene TRBV11-1; D remains ambiguous. With 5 bases removed from V and 7 bases from J, the gap between germline ends came to 11 bases. This CDR3 comprises 12 residues. Germline V gene data show CDR1 as SGHAT and CDR2 as FQDESV (reference sequence). The CDR3 spells CASSITGYEAFF. The CDR3 coding sequence is TGTGCCAGCAGCATAACGGGGTATGAAGCTTTCTTT.

The chain joins TRBV14 to TRBJ1-2; D is ambiguous. CDR1 is SGHDN, CDR2 FVKESK, per germline. The CDR3 sequence is 13 residues long. V dropped 4 bases and J dropped 1 base, with 7 bases sitting between them. This CDR3 is CASSPDFNYGYTF. The DNA of the CDR3 is TGTGCCAGCAGCCCCGACTTTAACTATGGCTACACCTTC.

The sample holds one count of this clone. The chain combines TRBV6-1 with TRBJ1-6; possibly TRBD1 for D (6 bases). Germline CDR1 MNHNS, CDR2 SASEGT. The ends were cut back, 4 bases at V and 6 bases at J, with 10 bases in the middle. The CDR3 has 14 amino acids. CDR3 residues: CASSAEGGNSPLHF. DNA of the CDR3: TGTGCCAGCAGTGCTGAAGGGGGTAATTCACCCCTCCACTTT.

This chain uses TRBV7-9 with TRBJ2-7; a weak D match, TRBD2 (5 bases). CDR3 length equals 16 residues. Trimming left V 5 bases short and J 2 bases short, with 19 bases between. The germline CDR1 and CDR2 sequences are SEHNR and FQNEAQ (reference sequence). The chain's CDR3 is CASSQLRASPTYEQYF. In DNA form, the CDR3 reads TGTGCCAGCAGCCAGCTTAGGGCTAGCCCTACCTACGAGCAGTACTTC.

V gene TRBV19 combines with J gene TRBJ2-7; 8 bases are a match to TRBD1. J was trimmed by 4 bases and V by 4 bases; bases with no gene match: 3. The CDR3 extends over 13 amino acids. The germline V gene has CDR1 LNHDA and CDR2 SQIVND (reference sequence). In nucleotides, the CDR3 is TGTGCCAGTAGTAAGGACAGGGAGTACGAGCAGTACTTC. It specifies CASSKDREYEQYF.

The rearrangement uses TRBV27 and TRBJ1-4; D might be TRBD1 (5 bases). Deletions cut 7 bases from V and 3 bases from J, with 12 bases between. In germline, CDR1 is MNHEY, CDR2 SMNVEV (reference sequence). The CDR3 extends over 14 amino acids. The CDR3 DNA sequence: TGTGCCAGCACGTCCCCAGGGTCTAATGAAAAACTGTTTTTT. Translated, it gives CASTSPGSNEKLFF.

The chain combines TRBV18 with TRBJ1-1; 7 bases fit TRBD1. Trimming took 0 bases from V and 3 from J; bases not matched to a gene: 7. Germline V gene lookup returns CDR1 KGHSH and CDR2 LQKENI. CDR3 length: 16 residues. For the CDR3, the DNA is TGTGCCAGCTCACCACCTTCGAGGGGGCGCGACACTGAAGCTTTCTTT. Translating it yields CASSPPSRGRDTEAFF.

This chain joins TRBV5-4 and TRBJ2-5, with 8 bases lining up with TRBD1. Trimming took 4 bases from V and 4 from J; bases not matched to a gene: 6. Germline CDR1 SGHNT, CDR2 YYREEE (reference sequence). This CDR3 is 14 amino acids long. DNA for the CDR3: TGTGCCAGCAGCAAAACCGACAGGGGAGAGACCCAGTACTTC. As protein: CASSKTDRGETQYF.

V usage is TRBV5-1 and J usage is TRBJ1-1; D may be TRBD1 (5 bases). Germline CDR1 and CDR2: SGHRS and YFSETQ. This CDR3 has 14 residues. V lost 0 bases to trimming and J lost 3 bases, with 9 bases between them. The CDR3 nucleotides read TGCGCCAGCAGCTTGGTCCCAGGGTACACTGAAGCTTTCTTT. Its protein product is CASSLVPGYTEAFF.

This clone was seen just once. The rearrangement uses TRBV4-1 and TRBJ2-7, with D unclear. CDR3 length: 14 residues. The germline V and J ends were trimmed by 2 bases and 4 bases, with 12 bases remaining between them. Germline CDR1 and CDR2: MGHRA and YSYEKL. The CDR3 nucleotides read TGCGCCAGCAGCCAACCCCGGGTTTCTTACGAGCAGTACTTC. It translates to CASSQPRVSYEQYF.